A selection of T cell receptor beta chains follows, all from one sample in a study of shared clonotypes between healthy human individuals. Assay used: immunoSEQ multiplex PCR; TCRdb lists only in-frame clones, some missing. The data show 300,000 to 400,000 clones, with approximately 79% seen just once and 10% to 13% held by the top ten. Source material: memory CD4+ T cells sorted from blood. The receptor source for this set is a man aged 25 to 40 in good health. CDR3s include the opening cysteine and the closing phenylalanine or tryptophan. Fields, in order: V gene, J gene, D gene, clone size, CDR3 DNA, CDR3 protein. The D gene is left open where the match is weak. Expanded clones are given a class, and other clones once, few, many or no size at all.

v_call: TRBV4-1; j_call: TRBJ2-2; d_call: TRBD2; clone_size: few; cdr3_nt: TGCGCCAGCGGAGGACTAGCGCAACTAAGGACCGGGGAGCTGTTTTTT; cdr3_aa: CASGGLAQLRTGELFF
v_call: TRBV5-1; j_call: TRBJ2-7; d_call: TRBD1; clone_size: .; cdr3_nt: TGCGCCAGCAGCTGGGGGACAGGCTACGAGCAGTACTTC; cdr3_aa: CASSWGTGYEQYF
v_call: TRBV10-1; j_call: TRBJ2-5; d_call: TRBD2; clone_size: once; cdr3_nt: TGCGCCAGCAGTAGCGGGAGGGAGACCCAGTACTTC; cdr3_aa: CASSSGRETQYF
v_call: TRBV5-1; j_call: TRBJ2-2; d_call: .; clone_size: .; cdr3_nt: TGCGCCAGCAGCTTGGGGGCAGGGTGGACCGGGGAGCTGTTTTTT; cdr3_aa: CASSLGAGWTGELFF
v_call: TRBV5-1; j_call: TRBJ2-1; d_call: TRBD2; clone_size: .; cdr3_nt: TGCGCCAGCAGCTTGGACGGGAGGGGAATGGTGGAGCAGTTCTTC; cdr3_aa: CASSLDGRGMVEQFF
v_call: TRBV30; j_call: TRBJ2-5; d_call: .; clone_size: .; cdr3_nt: TGTGCCTGGAACAGGGATCTCCGAGAGACCCAGTACTTC; cdr3_aa: CAWNRDLRETQYF
v_call: TRBV7-9; j_call: TRBJ2-7; d_call: TRBD2; clone_size: medium-sized; cdr3_nt: TGTGCCAGCAGCTTGGCGGGAGTAGCCTACGAGCAGTACTTC; cdr3_aa: CASSLAGVAYEQYF
v_call: TRBV5-1; j_call: TRBJ2-6; d_call: .; clone_size: .; cdr3_nt: TGCGCCAGCAGCACCTTACAGGGATCCGGGGCCAACGTCCTGACTTTC; cdr3_aa: CASSTLQGSGANVLTF
v_call: TRBV11-3; j_call: TRBJ2-7; d_call: .; clone_size: .; cdr3_nt: TGTGCCAGCAGCTTATATGACTCCTACGAGCAGTACTTC; cdr3_aa: CASSLYDSYEQYF
v_call: TRBV21-1; j_call: TRBJ2-5; d_call: .; clone_size: once; cdr3_nt: TGTGCCAGCAGCCCGACCGGCGACGGGAGTGAGACCCAGTACTTC; cdr3_aa: CASSPTGDGSETQYF
v_call: TRBV11-2; j_call: TRBJ2-5; d_call: .; clone_size: .; cdr3_nt: TGTGCCAGCAGCGTAGGTGGGCTGGAGACCCAGTACTTC; cdr3_aa: CASSVGGLETQYF
v_call: TRBV28; j_call: TRBJ1-1; d_call: TRBD1; clone_size: .; cdr3_nt: TGTGCCAGCAGTTTCCTGGGGACAGCTGAAGCTTTCTTT; cdr3_aa: CASSFLGTAEAFF
v_call: TRBV6-5; j_call: TRBJ2-1; d_call: .; clone_size: .; cdr3_nt: TGTGCCAGCAGCCCTCCGGGCAGGGGAAACAATGAGCAGTTCTTC; cdr3_aa: CASSPPGRGNNEQFF
v_call: TRBV20-1; j_call: TRBJ2-1; d_call: .; clone_size: .; cdr3_nt: TGCAGTGCTACCGTATTCGGTGAGCAGTTCTTC; cdr3_aa: CSATVFGEQFF